This T cell receptor (beta chain) came from a study of response to subunit inactivated influenza vaccine. General study findings and limits: Authors suggested each seasonal influenza vaccination recruits few new T cells.

V lost 1 base, J lost 0 bases, and 13 bases lay in between. The CDR3 length is 17 residues. Germline V lookup: CDR1 LGHNA, CDR2 YNFKEQ. This clonotype appeared a few times. Its antigen remains unknown. TCRdb reprocessed the RT-PCR reads via MiXCR and lists one record per CDR3 protein. The table has about 650,000 distinct CDR3 sequences, 15% to 19% seen once; the top ten hold roughly 11%. The sample was PBMCs from blood, taken 11 to 12 days after vaccination. This receptor was obtained from a man aged 50 or older who received an inactivated influenza vaccine. The chain has TRBV4-2 and TRBJ1-3; unclear D gene. CDR3 nucleotide sequence: TGTGCCAGCAGCCAAGGAAGCACGGGGTACTCTGGAAACACCATATATTTT. As protein: CASSQGSTGYSGNTIYF.